The 21 T cell receptor beta chains below were found in one sample sequenced in a study of technical replicates of blood from a few donors. TCRdb's copy holds only in-frame clones and misses some; the assay was immunoSEQ multiplex PCR. The sample has tens of thousands of clones, nearly 98% seen once. Material for sequencing was T cells isolated from PBMCs. The source of these receptors is a human donor in good health.

The chain links TRBV4-1 to TRBJ2-5; 8 nucleotides align to TRBD2. V trimming: 5 bases; J trimming: 4 bases; junction bases outside the gene matches: 6. Germline CDR1 is MGHRA and CDR2 is YSYEKL. The CDR3 is 14 amino acids. CDR3 in amino acids: CASSNRAGAETQYF. CDR3 coding DNA: TGCGCCAGCAGCAATAGAGCGGGAGCAGAGACCCAGTACTTC.

The chain is built from TRBV28 and TRBJ2-7; a possible D gene is TRBD2 (5 bases). The ends were cut back, 6 bases at V and 2 bases at J, with 14 bases in the middle. The CDR3 sequence is 14 residues long. Germline V gene data show CDR1 as MDHEN and CDR2 as SYDVKM. CDR3 residues: CASSPGGPPYEQYF. CDR3 coding DNA: TGTGCCAGCAGCCCCGGAGGTCCTCCCTACGAGCAGTACTTC.

The chain is built from TRBV28 and TRBJ2-3, with D perhaps TRBD1 (6 bases). The germline CDR1 and CDR2 sequences are MDHEN and SYDVKM. Trimming stripped 1 base from V and 1 base from J, with 9 bases between. This CDR3 spans 15 amino acids. CDR3 residues: CASSLSGVGTDTQYF. In DNA, the CDR3 is TGTGCCAGCAGTTTATCAGGGGTCGGCACAGATACGCAGTATTTT.

The genes are TRBV4-1 and TRBJ1-4, with TRBD1 as a possible D gene (5 bases). Per germline, CDR1 MGHRA and CDR2 YSYEKL. V lost 0 bases and J 8 bases, leaving 13 bases between the germline ends. The CDR3 sequence is 15 residues long. CDR3 loop: CASSQDHRGREKLFF. CDR3 DNA: TGCGCCAGCAGCCAAGATCATAGGGGTCGCGAAAAACTGTTTTTT.

The chain combines TRBV4-1 with TRBJ1-3; 7 positions match TRBD1. Germline V gene sequence: CDR1 MGHRA, CDR2 YSYEKL. V gave up 5 bases and J gave up 0 bases; unmatched junction bases: 7. The length of the CDR3 is 16 residues. The CDR3 nucleotides read TGCGCCAGCAGCGCACCCGACAGGGACTCTGGAAACACCATATATTTT. Translated, it gives CASSAPDRDSGNTIYF.

The chain uses TRBV28 and TRBJ1-2; TRBD1 agrees at 10 bases. The V gene's germline CDR1 is MDHEN and CDR2 SYDVKM. The ends lost 6 bases at V and 8 bases at J; junction bases unmatched: 9. There are 14 residues in the CDR3. CDR3 amino acids: CASSKDRGLGGYTF. The CDR3 DNA sequence: TGTGCCAGCAGCAAAGACAGGGGGCTGGGGGGCTACACCTTC.

The V gene is TRBV9, the J gene TRBJ1-2; D not resolved. V gave up 1 base and J gave up 3 bases, with 4 bases separating them. CDR1 SGDLS and CDR2 YYNGEE come from the germline V gene. The CDR3 is 12 residues long. The CDR3 sequence is CASSVSDYGYTF. The CDR3 DNA follows: TGTGCCAGCAGCGTATCCGACTATGGCTACACCTTC.

The CDR3 DNA follows: TGTGCCAGTAGTATCTACGGTACTAACTATGGCTACACCTTC. This encodes CASSIYGTNYGYTF. V gene TRBV19 combines with J gene TRBJ1-2, with D unclear. The CDR3 length is 14 residues. Germline-derived CDR1 and CDR2 are LNHDA and SQIVND (reference sequence). V dropped 3 bases and J dropped 0 bases, with 8 bases sitting between them.

V usage is TRBV11-2 and J usage is TRBJ1-3; unclear D gene. The CDR3 has 16 residues. Trimming stripped 5 bases from V and 4 bases from J, with 18 bases between. Germline CDR1 SGHAT, CDR2 FQNNGV. The CDR3 sequence: CASSKNSGGAGNTIYF. The CDR3 region has the DNA TGTGCCAGCAGCAAAAATTCAGGAGGAGCGGGAAACACCATATATTTT.

The V call is TRBV5-4, the J call TRBJ2-1, with 10 nucleotides matching TRBD2. The CDR3 loop spans 15 amino acids. Germline-derived CDR1 and CDR2 are SGHNT and YYREEE (reference sequence). V dropped 3 bases and J dropped 7; count of bases not matched to a gene: 7. The CDR3 sequence is CASSSDSGGWNEQFF. DNA for the CDR3: TGTGCCAGCAGCTCTGATAGCGGGGGGTGGAATGAGCAGTTCTTC.

This clone appeared once. The V gene is TRBV10-3, the J gene TRBJ2-7; 11 bases line up with TRBD1. Germline CDR1 is ENHRY and CDR2 is SYGVKD. Trimming removed 4 bases from V and 5 bases from J; junction bases left unmatched: 4. The CDR3 length is 14 residues. The CDR3 DNA sequence: TGTGCCATCAGTGCCAGGACAGGGGGCGACGAGCAGTACTTC. This gives the protein CAISARTGGDEQYF.

The chain carries TRBV6-5 and TRBJ1-5; D gene ambiguous. This CDR3 comprises 15 residues. V dropped 2 bases and J dropped 2 bases, with 10 bases sitting between them. The germline V gene has CDR1 MNHEY and CDR2 SVGAGI. CDR3 in amino acids: CASSYRGGGNQPQHF. The CDR3 DNA reads as TGTGCCAGCAGTTACCGGGGAGGTGGCAATCAGCCCCAGCATTTT.

This clone was picked up one time. The rearrangement joins TRBV5-1 to TRBJ2-7; 8 bases agree with TRBD2. The CDR3 extends over 15 amino acids. V lost 5 bases and J lost 11; bases outside the gene matches: 18. CDR1 and CDR2 (germline): SGHRS, YFSETQ. CDR3 sequence: CASSPVRGNSREEYF. The CDR3 bases are TGCGCCAGCAGTCCCGTCCGGGGGAACTCGCGGGAGGAGTACTTC.

The chain couples TRBV6-1 to TRBJ2-3; maybe TRBD2 (5 bases). The CDR3 contains 13 residues. Deletions cut 8 bases from V and 4 bases from J, with 13 bases between. The germline V gene has CDR1 MNHNS and CDR2 SASEGT. The CDR3 sequence: CASAPRAADTQYF. The CDR3 DNA sequence: TGTGCCAGCGCGCCTAGAGCGGCAGATACGCAGTATTTT.

V is TRBV7-9 and J is TRBJ1-2; 10 nucleotides agree with TRBD1. This CDR3 comprises 14 residues. The V gene's germline CDR1 is SEHNR and CDR2 FQNEAQ (reference sequence). The J segment lost 7 bases and the V segment lost 5 bases, leaving 7 bases of the junction unmatched. The CDR3 bases are TGTGCCAGCAGCAGACAGGGGGCTGTGGCTGGCTACACCTTC. Its protein is CASSRQGAVAGYTF.

In this sample, this clone turned up a few times. The V gene is TRBV6-1, the J gene TRBJ2-3; D ambiguous. CDR1 MNHNS and CDR2 SASEGT come from the germline V gene. With 7 bases removed from V and 1 base from J, the gap between germline ends came to 15 bases. This CDR3 has 15 residues. The CDR3 region is CASNLPRSGTDTQYF. The CDR3 DNA sequence: TGTGCCAGCAACCTCCCTCGGAGTGGCACAGATACGCAGTATTTT.

The chain couples TRBV18 to TRBJ2-1; no reliable D call. In germline, CDR1 is KGHSH, CDR2 LQKENI. The CDR3 has 16 residues. V lost 3 bases to trimming and J lost 5 bases, with 17 bases between them. The chain's CDR3 is CASSPNEVVRDNEQFF. As DNA, the CDR3 is TGTGCCAGCTCACCGAACGAAGTGGTTAGAGACAATGAGCAGTTCTTC.

The chain combines TRBV28 with TRBJ2-3; TRBD1 agrees at 11 bases. J was trimmed by 1 base and V by 8 bases; bases with no gene match: 2. Per the germline V gene, CDR1 is MDHEN and CDR2 is SYDVKM. The CDR3 totals 14 residues. CDR3 amino acids: CASGGQGGTDTQYF. The CDR3, as DNA: TGTGCCAGCGGGGGACAGGGGGGCACAGATACGCAGTATTTT.

This clone was detected once. The chain joins TRBV2 to TRBJ1-2; D perhaps matches TRBD1 (6 bases). The CDR3 consists of 15 residues. V lost 6 bases, J lost 4 bases, and 18 bases lay in between. In germline, CDR1 is SNHLY, CDR2 FYNNEI. CDR3 residues: CASSKRQVSSYGYTF. CDR3 nucleotides: TGTGCCAGCAGCAAGAGACAGGTTTCAAGCTATGGCTACACCTTC. Using reference TRBV2 and TRBJ1-2 for the parts outside the CDR3, the full variable domain is EPEVTQTPSHQVTQMGQEVILRCVPISNHLYFYWYRQILGQKVEFLVSFYNNEISEKSEIFDDQFSVERPDGSNFTLKIRSTKLEDSAMYFCASSKRQVSSYGYTFGSGTRLTVV.

CDR3 sequence reads: CASSDSKEQQYF. The CDR3 nucleotides are TGTGCCAGCAGCGACAGTAAGGAGCAGCAGTACTTC. The chain recombines TRBV6-6 with TRBJ2-7, with D perhaps matching TRBD1 (5 bases). The CDR3 spans 12 residues. Germline V lookup: CDR1 MNHNY, CDR2 SVGAGI (reference sequence). Trimming took off 6 bases at V and 8 bases at J, with 14 bases between the two ends.

The chain links TRBV5-6 to TRBJ2-7; TRBD2 aligns across 11 bases. This CDR3 is 15 amino acids long. Germline assignment: CDR1 SGHDT and CDR2 YYEEEE. The ends lost 5 bases at V and 0 bases at J; junction bases unmatched: 4. The CDR3 DNA reads as TGTGCCAGCAGTTGGGGACTAGCGGACTCCTACGAGCAGTACTTC. Protein sequence: CASSWGLADSYEQYF.